The next 15 T cell receptor beta chains were all read from a single sample in a study of human T cells and chemical hapten exposure. TCRdb called the RACE reads again in MiXCR, with one record for every CDR3 protein. Found here are fewer than 150,000 distinct CDR3 sequences, about an eighth of them singletons; the top ten hold about 0.9%. Time point described: patch test 1, 2 weeks after DPC sensitization. Treatment defined: therapeutic diphenylcyclopropenone sensitization with weekly scalp DPC. This sample comprised whole blood, obtained in connection with sensitization to the hapten diphenylcyclopropenone (DPC). Receptors originate from a man between 18 and 29 years old with alopecia areata. Some clones in this sample may be carry-over from other donors' samples.

This clonotype was seen a single time. The chain couples TRBV7-3 to TRBJ2-2; the D is unclear. Trimming took off 5 bases at V and 0 bases at J, with 10 bases between the two ends. This CDR3 contains 15 residues. CDR1 is SGHTA and CDR2 is FQGTGA in the germline V gene. CDR3 sequence reads: CASSPGRTNTGELFF. Here the CDR3 DNA reads TGTGCCAGCAGCCCCGGGCGTACGAACACCGGGGAGCTGTTTTTT.

This clonotype has just a few counts. This chain links TRBV4-3 with TRBJ2-3; unclear D gene. Trimming took 4 bases from V and 7 from J, leaving 12 bases between them. CDR3 size: 13 residues. Germline CDR1 and CDR2: LGHNA and YSLEER. CDR3 sequence: CASSPLLAHTQYF. As DNA, the CDR3 is TGCGCCAGCAGCCCGCTGTTGGCACATACGCAGTATTTT.

This clonotype was detected a few times. The V gene is TRBV6-4, the J gene TRBJ2-7, with 10 positions matching TRBD1. V gave up 2 bases and J gave up 6 bases; unmatched junction bases: 4. This CDR3 has 14 residues. Germline V gives CDR1 MRHNA, CDR2 SNTAGT. The CDR3 is CASSDGTGASEQYV. The CDR3 nucleotides read TGTGCCAGCAGTGACGGGACAGGGGCTAGCGAGCAGTACGTC.

In this sample, this clonotype turned up a few times. The rearrangement joins TRBV7-2 to TRBJ1-3; D is ambiguous. V lost 1 base and J lost 0, with 13 bases in between. The CDR3 is 17 amino acids. Germline CDR1 and CDR2: SGHTA and FQGNSA. The CDR3 sequence: CASSLVGSVLSGNTIYF. In nucleotides, the CDR3 is TGTGCCAGCAGCTTAGTGGGCAGCGTCCTCTCTGGAAACACCATATATTTT.

V usage is TRBV7-8 and J usage is TRBJ2-1; D is unresolved. V lost 1 base to trimming and J lost 6 bases, with 10 bases between them. This CDR3 spans 14 amino acids. From germline, CDR1 is SGHVS and CDR2 FQNEAQ. This CDR3 reads CASSLVTASNEQFF. CDR3 in DNA: TGTGCCAGCAGCTTAGTCACCGCCTCCAATGAGCAGTTCTTC.

This clonotype was picked up many times. This sequence joins TRBV7-9 and TRBJ1-1; tentatively, D is TRBD1 (6 bases). V was clipped by 2 bases and J by 3 bases, with 13 bases between them. From germline, CDR1 is SEHNR and CDR2 FQNEAQ (reference sequence). CDR3 length: 15 residues. The CDR3 DNA is TGTGCCAGCAGCTTAACAGGGCGAGGAGACACTGAAGCTTTCTTT. Its translation is CASSLTGRGDTEAFF.

This clonotype came up a few times. The chain combines TRBV7-2 with TRBJ1-4; TRBD1 is a possible D gene (5 bases). The CDR3 extends over 13 amino acids. The V end lost 5 bases, the J end lost 5 bases, and 9 bases lay between the germline ends. Germline V gene sequence: CDR1 SGHTA, CDR2 FQGNSA. In DNA form, the CDR3 reads TGTGCCAGCAGCCTTGGGGCGAATGAAAAACTGTTTTTT. This translates into CASSLGANEKLFF.

This clonotype was detected a few times. The chain combines TRBV18 with TRBJ2-3; D is unresolved. V was trimmed by 1 base and J by 4 bases, leaving 3 bases between them. This CDR3 comprises 12 residues. The germline CDR1 and CDR2 sequences are KGHSH and LQKENI. As DNA, the CDR3 is TGTGCCAGCTCACCACGTTCAGATACGCAGTATTTT. It codes for CASSPRSDTQYF. Complete variable domain (other parts from reference TRBV18 and TRBJ2-3): NAGVMQNPRHLVRRRGQEARLRCSPMKGHSHVYWYRQLPEEGLKFMVYLQKENIIDESGMPKERFSAEFPKEGPSILRIQQVVRGDSAAYFCASSPRSDTQYFGPGTRLTVL.

This clonotype was seen many times. This rearrangement joins TRBV20-1 to TRBJ2-1; 8 bases match TRBD2. Germline CDR1 is DFQATT and CDR2 is SNEGSKA (reference sequence). This CDR3 spans 16 amino acids. V lost 4 bases to trimming and J lost 6 bases; unmatched junction nucleotides: 14. CDR3 in amino acids: CSATLLVIRGGNEQFF. The CDR3, as DNA: TGCAGTGCTACCCTACTTGTTATCCGGGGGGGCAATGAGCAGTTCTTC.

This clonotype occurred many times. The chain recombines TRBV7-9 with TRBJ2-3; no clear D. The CDR3 has 11 residues. Per germline, CDR1 SEHNR and CDR2 FQNEAQ (reference sequence). V was trimmed by 2 bases and J by 6 bases, leaving 3 bases between them. CDR3 nucleotides: TGTGCCAGCAGCTTACTGGATACGCAGTATTTT. Translated, it gives CASSLLDTQYF.

There are a few counts of this clonotype. The V and J genes are TRBV27 and TRBJ2-1; D gene uncertain. This CDR3 contains 16 residues. From germline, CDR1 is MNHEY and CDR2 SMNVEV (reference sequence). V was trimmed by 5 bases and J by 6 bases, leaving 20 bases between them. CDR3 protein: CASSPPLTVYLNEQFF. CDR3 nucleotides: TGTGCCAGCAGTCCCCCTCTCACCGTATACCTCAATGAGCAGTTCTTC.

The rearrangement joins TRBV18 to TRBJ2-7, with D possibly being TRBD2 (6 bases). Per germline, CDR1 KGHSH and CDR2 LQKENI. Between the trimmed V and J ends, which lost 0 bases and 6 bases, there was a span of 9 bases. The CDR3 extends over 13 amino acids. This chain's CDR3 is CASSPPGGSEQYF. The CDR3, as DNA: TGTGCCAGCTCACCACCTGGGGGGAGCGAGCAGTACTTC.

This clonotype was counted a few times. The rearrangement links TRBV7-6 to TRBJ1-5; no clear D gene. CDR3 length: 16 amino acids. Trimming shortened V by 5 bases and J by 3 bases, and 17 bases separated the two germline ends. Germline V gene data show CDR1 as SGHVS and CDR2 as FNYEAQ. The CDR3 region is CASSPEERVNNQPQHF. CDR3 nucleotides: TGTGCCAGCAGCCCCGAAGAAAGGGTAAACAATCAGCCCCAGCATTTT. The variable domain in full, with the rest retrieved from reference TRBV7-6 and TRBJ1-5, is GAGVSQSPRYKVTKRGQDVALRCDPISGHVSLYWYRQALGQGPEFLTYFNYEAQQDKSGLPNDRFSAERPEGSISTLTIQRTEQRDSAMYRCASSPEERVNNQPQHFGDGTRLSIL.

This clonotype came up a few times. This chain connects TRBV28 to TRBJ2-7; 8 bases are a match to TRBD1. CDR3 length: 14 amino acids. The V segment lost 6 bases and the J segment 4 bases; nucleotides outside the gene matches: 8. In germline, CDR1 is MDHEN, CDR2 SYDVKM. CDR3 in amino acids: CASRAPGQAYEQYF. CDR3 bases: TGTGCCAGCAGGGCGCCGGGACAGGCTTACGAGCAGTACTTC.

This clonotype occurred a few times. CDR3 loop: CASSQDSYSNTGELFF. CDR3 DNA sequence: TGTGCCAGCAGCCAAGACAGCTACTCGAACACCGGGGAGCTGTTTTTT. The rearrangement links TRBV4-2 to TRBJ2-2; D remains ambiguous. This CDR3 comprises 16 residues. With 0 bases removed from V and 0 bases from J, the gap between germline ends came to 8 bases. CDR1 LGHNA and CDR2 YNFKEQ come from the germline V gene.